Following are 9 T cell receptor beta chains from one sample sequenced in a study of shared clonotypes between healthy human individuals (dated by TCRdb to 2018 to 2021). Receptor libraries were prepared by the immunoSEQ multiplex PCR assay. As stored in TCRdb, this immuneACCESS dataset retains in-frame rearrangements with V and J assigned. A fraction of the clones does not appear; measured against another copy, unresolved V genes explain less than half of the discrepancy, and the remainder lacks a known reason. Recorded for this sample are about 2 million clones; about 95% of them occurred a single time. The ten largest clonotypes hold roughly 1.2% of the sample. CD8 naive samples consisted of CD45RO-negative cells that were positively selected for CCR7, yielding a CD45RA+CCR7+ population without TemRA cells. Material for sequencing was naive CD8+ T cells sorted from blood. This specimen's cell subset or site label, interpreted: CD45RA+CCR7+. The receptors originated from a man between 18 and 29 years old in good health.

The V gene is TRBV4-3, the J gene TRBJ2-7; D possibly corresponds to TRBD2 (6 bases). CDR1 and CDR2 from the germline V gene are LGHNA and YSLEER. The CDR3 is made up of 19 amino acids. V lost 0 bases to trimming and J lost 0 bases, with 21 bases between them. CDR3 protein: CASSQDRSGEGFTSYEQYF. As DNA, the CDR3 is TGCGCCAGCAGCCAAGATCGGTCGGGAGAGGGGTTTACCTCCTACGAGCAGTACTTC.

This chain joins TRBV11-2 and TRBJ2-7; 9 nucleotides line up with TRBD2. V shed 6 bases, J shed 5 bases, and the junction held 11 bases outside the gene matches. This CDR3 has 15 amino acids. CDR1 SGHAT and CDR2 FQNNGV come from the germline V gene. The CDR3 region has the DNA TGTGCCAGCAGTTTGGGCGGCGGGGGGGCCGACGAGCAGTACTTC. Translating it yields CASSLGGGGADEQYF.

As for this clone: Other DNA sequences of this sample code for an identical CDR3. The rearrangement joins TRBV6-5 to TRBJ1-3; the D gene is possibly TRBD1 (5 bases). The CDR3 is 14 residues long. Germline CDR1 MNHEY, CDR2 SVGAGI. Trimming stripped 2 bases from V and 1 base from J, with 6 bases between. CDR3 sequence (DNA): TGTGCCAGCAGTTACCGGGGGTCTGGAAACACCATATATTTT. Protein sequence: CASSYRGSGNTIYF.

There are a few counts of this clone. The rearrangement links TRBV2 to TRBJ1-1; no firm D call. Trimming cost V 2 bases and J 0 bases, with 10 bases left between them. The CDR3 extends over 15 amino acids. In germline, CDR1 is SNHLY, CDR2 FYNNEI. As DNA, the CDR3 is TGTGCCAGCAGTGAAAATCAAATGATGAACACTGAAGCTTTCTTT. Its translation: CASSENQMMNTEAFF.

This clone has a single count. The chain carries TRBV13 and TRBJ2-6; a possible D gene is TRBD1 (6 bases). Germline V gives CDR1 PRHDT, CDR2 FYEKMQ (reference sequence). This CDR3 is 19 amino acids long. Deletions cut 2 bases from V and 2 bases from J, with 19 bases between. The CDR3 DNA follows: TGTGCCAGCAGCTTATACAGGGAATTATCCTACGCTGGGGCCAACGTCCTGACTTTC. Translated: CASSLYRELSYAGANVLTF.

The chain combines TRBV6-6 with TRBJ1-3; a possible D gene is TRBD1 (6 bases). This CDR3 is 16 amino acids long. V lost 5 bases and J 3 bases, leaving 17 bases between the germline ends. The V gene's germline CDR1 is MNHNY and CDR2 SVGAGI (reference sequence). CDR3 sequence: CASSQKGEVIGNTIYF. The DNA for the CDR3 is TGTGCCAGCAGTCAAAAGGGGGAGGTAATTGGAAACACCATATATTTT.

This clone was counted once. The chain employs TRBV27 and TRBJ1-1; D is possibly TRBD1 (5 bases). The V gene lost 6 bases and the J gene lost 3 bases, with 20 bases spanning the gap. CDR3 length: 16 residues. Germline CDR1 and CDR2: MNHEY and SMNVEV (reference sequence). CDR3 protein: CASRVRDVDSDTEAFF. The CDR3 DNA reads as TGTGCCAGCAGGGTAAGGGACGTCGACTCCGACACTGAAGCTTTCTTT.

As for this clone: One junction end does not reproduce the germline sequence, and a read error may be involved. The chain couples TRBV4-1 to TRBJ1-1; D gene ambiguous. Per the germline V gene, CDR1 is MGHRA and CDR2 is YSYEKL. The CDR3 contains 13 residues. CDR3 residues: CASSPKGNTEAFF. The CDR3 nucleotides read TGCGCCAGTAGCCCCAAGGGAAACACTGAAGCTTTCTTT.

This chain connects TRBV6-1 to TRBJ1-1; D remains unclear. V lost 2 bases to trimming and J lost 0 bases, with 13 bases between them. The germline V gene has CDR1 MNHNS and CDR2 SASEGT. The CDR3 runs 16 residues. Here the CDR3 reads CASSEPPTILNTEAFF. The CDR3 bases are TGTGCCAGCAGTGAACCCCCTACCATACTGAACACTGAAGCTTTCTTT.